This T cell receptor (beta chain) was sequenced for a study of cytomegalovirus exposure and HLA in healthy donors (TCRdb year 2017). Broadly, across the study: An earlier analysis of approximately 550 of the donors reported roughly 300 Gb of sequence data and roughly 100 million unique TCR beta sequences from 190 million or so T cells. The number of typed donors differed by locus: roughly 629-630 for A, B, C, DRB1 and DQB1; 500 to 550 for DQA1; 606 for DPA1; and some 430 for DPB1. The aim of the study was to test whether cataloging public T cell receptors could identify signatures of past pathogen exposure. In a later analysis, previously published TCR beta repertoires from 670 or so donors were re-analyzed and high-resolution HLA genotyping was added so that TCR occurrence patterns could be studied. The T cell repertoires of several hundred subjects were profiled by immunosequencing and related to cytomegalovirus serostatus. In an earlier analysis of around 540 of the donors, high-throughput TCR beta sequencing was used to judge whether each TCR beta V gene segment behaved as functional or pseudogenic. A later genetic analysis used genome-wide SNP genotypes for about 65% of the 666 donors, treating that subset as a discovery cohort. Across around 400 genotyped donors of the cohort, an average of about 220,000 unique TCR beta nucleotide sequences per donor were sequenced, and approximately 19% of those sequences were non-productive. Class I and class II HLA loci were covered by the typing at four-digit resolution. The study combined high-throughput TCR immunosequencing, statistical association of individual TCRs with disease status, and machine learning to predict cytomegalovirus infection status. Of the roughly 410 genotyped donors, 80% to 90% were placed in the genetic ancestry cluster associated with self-reported Caucasian donors. Rather than drawing on any new phenotypic data, the later analysis identified candidate immune exposures from TCR beta sequences and the way those sequences occurred across donors. An early release covering roughly 600 HLA-typed donors comprised approximately 300 gigabases of sequencing data and 85 million to 100 million unique TCR sequences. Besides the first cohort of approximately 670 subjects, a separate validation cohort made up of 120 or so different subjects was used. Donor age, sex, ethnicity and CMV serostatus were collected together with the repertoire data. All discovery cohort repertoires had been generated on a single sequencing platform. Because of strong linkage in the cohort, roughly five DR-DQ haplotypes were treated as single units for association and clustering.

Overall results and qualifications from the work: Most TCR sequences were seen in very few donors, while some public TCRs were found in many individuals. In a later genetic analysis, fewer N-insertions in productive TCRs were reported among donors in an Asian-associated ancestry cluster than the roughly 640-donor mean. A later genetic analysis associated a missense DCLRE1C variant with V-gene and J-gene trimming of TCR beta chains, and an independent cohort replicated the association. According to a later analysis, parvovirus B19, influenza, CMV and Epstein-Barr virus appeared linked to several top co-occurrence clusters. The only immune exposure information available for the cohort was CMV serostatus. According to a later analysis, most CMV-associated TCR beta chains appeared to be HLA-restricted, and the HLA associations seemed to be driven largely by CMV exposure. The cohort was sequenced for TCR beta chains only, and without alpha or paired-chain data the features that could be detected were limited. Cytomegalovirus status was reported to be diagnosed by the classifier with high specificity and sensitivity in both the original and validation cohorts. Some IMGT-functional V segments, including TRBV6-2 and TRBV6-3, could not be distinguished by the 87-base-pair reads and were therefore excluded. A cluster of highly shared sequence variants was judged likely to be a technical artifact of the sequencing pipeline. In a later analysis, HLA-associated TCR beta chains showed more clonal expansion and lower generation probabilities than non-associated chains that were equally common. Around 16 rarely observed V segments, including chromosome 9 orphons, were excluded from the earlier analysis of several hundred of the donors because counts were too low. When HLA alleles, especially DR and DQ, strongly co-occurred, TCR associations were difficult to assign to individual alleles. Correlated functional status among segregating V segments might be attributable to linkage disequilibrium, but an unknown experimental factor could not be ruled out. In an earlier analysis of 450 to 750 of the donors, most TCR beta V segments appeared in productive rearrangements about 87% or about 30% of the time, broadly matching IMGT annotations. Because some donors lacked HLA typing at each locus, the association tests relied only on the typed subset. A later analysis found that TCR association rates varied across HLA loci, with DRB1 alleles showing the most associated TCRs and HLA-C alleles the fewest. It was suggested by the authors that the approach could potentially be generalized to other disease states and immunological phenotypes. A further reported finding was that TCR beta sequences accurately predicted the HLA-A and HLA-B alleles for most subjects in the first cohort. In vitro tests confirmed that a few of the cytomegalovirus-associated TCR beta chains recognize cytomegalovirus antigens. Specific HLA alleles were associated with 16,951 TCR beta sequences at a false discovery rate of 0.05 in a later analysis. Sequencing depth was assumed to be roughly uniform across donors in the presence/absence analyses, though that assumption may not hold. In the study, approximately 160 TCR beta chains were listed as associated with cytomegalovirus.

This clone was recorded only once. Its antigen remains undetermined. No per-base quality is available; no much larger clone lies one base away. The CDR1 and CDR2 encoded by the germline V gene are SGHVS and FNYEAQ. The junction shows trimming of 5 bases on V and 7 bases on J, plus 18 bases between the germline ends. Including cysteine and phenylalanine, the CDR3 has 16 amino acids. CDR3 DNA only is kept here, 48 bases in frame from base 1. The cohort comprised approximately 700 healthy bone marrow donors. All cohort members were sampled while nominally healthy, although unrecorded immune exposures were likely present. The donor was CMV seronegative and was included in the group of approximately 350 seronegative cohort members. Each donor provided a peripheral blood sample, and peripheral blood mononuclear cells were used for TCR beta sequencing. Genomic DNA was extracted from the blood cell samples with the Qiagen DNeasy Blood Extraction Kit.

Receptors were amplified or captured by the immunoSEQ multiplex PCR assay. A mixture of 60 forward primers for TCR Vbeta segments and 13 reverse primers for TCR Jbeta segments was used in the multiplex PCR. A multiplex PCR assay on genomic DNA amplified the CDR3 region of rearranged TCR beta genes. The Illumina HiSeq System was used to sequence the amplified TCR beta libraries as 87-base-pair reads. The authors' pipeline ran thus. A later analysis tallied 75 million to 95 million unique TCR beta chains across the 550 to 850 repertoires, and approximately 11 million of those chains were shared by two or more donors. Raw reads were error-corrected and collapsed into unique sequences with a nearest-neighbor algorithm that merged closely related sequences to remove PCR and sequencing errors. To assign V, D and J gene segments, CDR3 sequences were aligned to IMGT reference sequences. For a sequence to be retained, at least a six-nucleotide match to both a V gene segment and a J gene segment was required. A rearrangement was called productive if the CDR3 had no stop codons and remained in frame with V and J, and every other rearrangement was called non-productive. CDR3 was defined according to IMGT convention as the region running from the second conserved V-encoded cysteine to the conserved J-encoded phenylalanine. Sequences without an unambiguous match to a single V gene segment were excluded from the earlier analysis of 500 to 700 of the donors. In an earlier analysis of 587 of the donors, V segments were called functional above 56.7% productive rearrangements and were called segregating when the between-donor standard deviation exceeded 5%. A statistical classification framework was developed to diagnose cytomegalovirus status using the catalog of TCR beta chain sequences. In a later analysis, TCR nucleotide sequences were compared against IMGT/GENE-DB human TR gene sequences so that V and J genes could be assigned. Using the TCRdist pipeline, a later analysis assigned CDR3 sequences along with most-parsimonious VDJ recombination scenarios. A later analysis defined each TCR beta chain by its CDR3 amino acid sequence plus V-gene family, and excluded reads lacking a unique V-gene family. In a later analysis, 550 to 650 highly shared, low-generation-probability nucleotide sequences were removed to address suspected cross-contamination and a sequencing artifact. In a later analysis, a clonal expansion index was calculated for each public chain from normalized within-repertoire ranks of inferred template counts. A later analysis computed generation probabilities with a VDJ recombination model fitted to out-of-frame rearrangements, and checked the results against IGoR. In a later analysis, TCR-TCR, TCR-HLA and TCR-CMV co-occurrence was scored with hypergeometric tests, and a repertoire-size bias correction was applied to TCR pairs. To estimate false discovery rates, a later analysis permuted the HLA or CMV assignments 20 times. A later analysis grouped co-occurring TCRs with DBSCAN, adding TCRdist sequence similarity when clustering within HLA-allele-positive subsets. For co-occurrence clustering, repertoires with fewer than 30,000 or more than 120,000 public chains were excluded, along with four to six repertoires with anomalous nucleotide sharing. Here the immuneACCESS table is served through TCRdb, limited to in-frame sequences with V and J called. Missing clones are a known gap in these copies; in checked studies unresolved V genes cover under half, and the rest lacks a known reason. The V and J calls and clone size are taken from that table; D and trimming were inferred from the DNA. In this sample the table shows under 150,000 clones, 65% to 90% of which occur a single time. The ten biggest clones cover approximately 2.4% of the sample.

This sequence originates from a man aged 50 to 59 in good health and CMV-seronegative. Material: PBMCs. The chain is made from TRBV7-6 and TRBJ1-6; TRBD1 is perhaps the D gene, given 5 matching bases. CDR3 region: CASSPTTTDGNSPLHF. At the DNA level, the sequence is TGTGCCAGCAGCCCAACCACGACAGACGGGAATTCACCCCTCCACTTT.